This T cell receptor (beta chain) appears in the sequencing data of a study of shared clonotypes between healthy human individuals (TCRdb year 2020). In the study overall: The cohort comprised two women and a few men aged 18 to 49 years. Blood TCR repertoires of a handful of healthy adults were deeply sequenced to estimate repertoire size and the extent of clonotype sharing between individuals. Different laboratories and diverse techniques were used to prepare libraries and sequence TCR repertoires, to increase sequencing depth and limit assay-specific biases. Per donor, leukapheresis produced somewhere between about 0.8 and 9 billion PBMCs.

The CDR3 starts with the cysteine, ends with the phenylalanine, and has 16 residues. The retained sequence is limited to the CDR3, 48 bases, with the frame set at the first base. The CDR1 and CDR2 encoded by the germline V gene (reference sequence) are LNHDA and SQIVND. Trimming takes 3 bases from V and 3 bases from J, and the germline ends sit 18 bases apart. The donors were healthy, HIV-negative adults who had no recently reported acute infections or vaccinations. Only Caucasian adults living in Nashville, Tennessee, USA were represented among the donors. In the unsorted samples, 70 million to 95 million PBMCs were counted, and genomic DNA was extracted using the QIAamp DNA Blood Mini kit. Blood was collected by leukapheresis, and PBMCs were isolated by Ficoll-Histopaque density gradient centrifugation and then cryopreserved in liquid nitrogen vapor phase. Summary of the overall study and its limitations: Because the study included only a small number of donors, the genetic and exposure-history diversity represented was limited. Pairwise subsampling led to the expectation that sequencing depth would affect the degree of clonotype sharing among donors. Sampling was limited to blood, and TCR repertoires in tissue likely differ from TCR repertoires in blood.

TCR CDR3 regions were amplified from genomic DNA by multiplex PCR using the deep immunoSEQ assay. Extracted genomic DNA from each cell subset was distributed evenly across all wells of several immunoSEQ 96-well plates, and each plate was treated as a replicate. Each replicate PCR for unsorted PBMC received about 0.3 ug genomic DNA, equal to 25,000 to 30,000 T cell genomes. Genomic DNA from unsorted PBMC was sequenced over ten immunoSEQ deep assay plates. Purified libraries were quantified with a Qubit 3.0 fluorometer, sized on a Bioanalyzer 2100, and re-quantified with the KAPA Library Quantification kit. Each immunoSEQ 96-well plate was sequenced on its own single-read 150-cycle Illumina NextSeq 550 flow cell. The study's processing was this. Because only junctional sequences without quality scores were contained in the immunoSEQ output, filtering matching that applied to full-length reads could not be performed. To assign V/J genes and CDR3, sequences were annotated using PyIR, a Python wrapper for IgBLAST v1.9, with IMGT germline references. Any read was removed if the V/J assignment was weak (E-value above 1e-6), the CDR3 was missing, or the read contained stop codons, out-of-frame junctions, or ambiguous translated residues. V3J clonotypes were defined by identical inferred V gene, J gene, and CDR3 amino acid sequence. Percentage overlap between repertoires was computed as shared unique clonotypes divided by the size of the smaller repertoire. Three approaches were used to assess repertoire richness: RTK rarefaction, the Chao1 estimator, and Recon v2.1 estimates of unobserved clonotypes. TCRdb provides this immuneACCESS table in a form limited to in-frame rearrangements. Some clones are lacking; in checked studies, under half of them reflect an unresolved V gene, and why the rest are absent is not known. V, J and clone size were drawn from that table, and D and trimming were deduced from the DNA. The sample records about 490,000 clones, 70% to 80% of which are singletons. The ten largest clones take up less than 15% of the sample.

Comment on this clone: Its recognized antigen is unknown. The record has no base qualities; no much larger clone is one base away.

This TCR came from a woman aged 40-49 years in good health. Some clones in this sample may be carry-over from other donors' samples. The rearrangement combines TRBV19 with TRBJ2-7; the D segment might be TRBD1 or TRBD2, since each matches 5 bases. The sample comprised PBMCs. The CDR3 corresponds to CASSILIAGGIYEQYF. The nucleotide sequence reads as follows: TGTGCCAGTAGTATTTTAATAGCTGGGGGTATCTACGAGCAGTACTTC.